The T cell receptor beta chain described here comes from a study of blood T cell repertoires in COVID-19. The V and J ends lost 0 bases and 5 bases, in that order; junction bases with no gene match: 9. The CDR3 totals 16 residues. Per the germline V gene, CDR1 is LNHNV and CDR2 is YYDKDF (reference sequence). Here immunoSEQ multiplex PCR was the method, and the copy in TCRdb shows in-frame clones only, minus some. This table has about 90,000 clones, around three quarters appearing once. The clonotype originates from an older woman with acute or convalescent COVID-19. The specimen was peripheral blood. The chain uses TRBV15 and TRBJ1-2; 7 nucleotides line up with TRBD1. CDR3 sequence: CATSRDQAGGRYGYTF. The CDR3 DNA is TGTGCCACCAGCAGAGATCAGGCAGGGGGTCGATATGGCTACACCTTC.